This section outlines one T cell receptor beta chain sequence together with its context. Its antigen is unidentified. CDR3 size: 18 residues. Germline lookup yields CDR1 ENHRY and CDR2 SYGVKD. Germline trimming cut 0 bases from V and 0 bases from J; bases unmatched to any gene: 5. This record belongs to a study of blood T cells in healthy people across ages. The study's findings and limits: Naive T cell percentage and TCR beta diversity correlated strongly.

Alongside a J-beta primer mix, a sample-barcoded 5' primer served in a second PCR lasting about 7 to 11 cycles. TCRdb processed the 5' RACE reads anew with MiXCR; each CDR3 protein has one entry. In the table there are approximately 690,000 distinct CDR3 sequences, around 41% of which are singletons. The clonotype comes from a man older than 75 in good health. This chain uses TRBV10-3 with TRBJ2-2, with 9 bases matching TRBD2. The sequencing sample was made of blood. This chain's CDR3 is CAISESNLAGANTGELFF. The CDR3 DNA sequence: TGTGCCATCAGTGAGTCCAACTTAGCGGGAGCGAACACCGGGGAGCTGTTTTTT.